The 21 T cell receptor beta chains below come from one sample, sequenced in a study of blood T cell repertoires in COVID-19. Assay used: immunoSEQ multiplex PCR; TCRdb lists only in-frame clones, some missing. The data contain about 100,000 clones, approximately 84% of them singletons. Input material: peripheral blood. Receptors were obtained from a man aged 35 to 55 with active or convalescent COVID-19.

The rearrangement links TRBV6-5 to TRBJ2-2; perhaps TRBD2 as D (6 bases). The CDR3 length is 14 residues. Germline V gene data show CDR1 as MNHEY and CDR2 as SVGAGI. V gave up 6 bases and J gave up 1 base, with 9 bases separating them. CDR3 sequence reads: CASRTGLNTGELFF. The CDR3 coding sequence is TGTGCCAGCAGAACGGGACTGAACACCGGGGAGCTGTTTTTT.

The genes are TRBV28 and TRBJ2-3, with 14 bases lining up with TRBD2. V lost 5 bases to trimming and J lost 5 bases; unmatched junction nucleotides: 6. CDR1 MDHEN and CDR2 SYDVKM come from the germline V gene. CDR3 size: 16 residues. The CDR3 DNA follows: TGTGCCAGCAGTCCGCGACTAGCGGGGGGGGGAGATACGCAGTATTTT. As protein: CASSPRLAGGGDTQYF.

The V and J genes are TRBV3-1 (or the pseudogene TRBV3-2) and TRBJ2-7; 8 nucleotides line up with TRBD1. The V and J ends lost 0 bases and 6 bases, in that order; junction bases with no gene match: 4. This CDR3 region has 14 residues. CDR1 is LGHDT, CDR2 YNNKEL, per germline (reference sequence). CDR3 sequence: CASSQDTRGREQYF. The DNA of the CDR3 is TGTGCCAGCAGCCAAGATACCAGGGGGCGCGAGCAGTACTTC.

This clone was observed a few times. CDR3 nucleotides: TGCAGCGTTGGTGTGGGGCATGATGGCTACACCTTC. Translating gives CSVGVGHDGYTF. J is TRBJ1-2 and V is TRBV29-1; TRBD1 is a possible D gene (5 bases). The length of the CDR3 is 12 residues. Per the germline V gene, CDR1 is SQVTM and CDR2 is ANQGSEA. Trimming left V 4 bases short and J 6 bases short, with 12 bases between. Full variable domain (outside the CDR3, taken from reference TRBV29-1 and TRBJ1-2): SAVISQKPSRDICQRGTSLTIQCQVDSQVTMMFWYRQQPGQSLTLIATANQGSEATYESGFVIDKFPISRPNLTFSTLTVSNMSPEDSSIYLCSVGVGHDGYTFGSGTRLTVV.

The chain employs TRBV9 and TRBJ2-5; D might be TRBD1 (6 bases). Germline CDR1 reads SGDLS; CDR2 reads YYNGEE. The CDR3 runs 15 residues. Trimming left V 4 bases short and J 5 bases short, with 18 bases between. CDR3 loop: CASSIAGTYDETQYF. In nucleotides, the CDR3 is TGTGCCAGCAGCATCGCCGGGACATACGATGAGACCCAGTACTTC.

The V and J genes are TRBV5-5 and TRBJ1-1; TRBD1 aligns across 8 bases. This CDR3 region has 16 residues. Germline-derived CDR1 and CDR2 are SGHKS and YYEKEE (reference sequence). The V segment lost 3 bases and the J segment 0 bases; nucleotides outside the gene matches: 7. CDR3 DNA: TGTGCCAGCAGCTACGGACAGGGAAGGATGAACACTGAAGCTTTCTTT. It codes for CASSYGQGRMNTEAFF.

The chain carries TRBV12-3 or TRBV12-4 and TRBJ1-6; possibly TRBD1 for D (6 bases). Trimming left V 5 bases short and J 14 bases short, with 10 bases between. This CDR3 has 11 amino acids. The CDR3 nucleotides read TGTGCCAGCAGTCAAACAGGGACCCTCCACTTT. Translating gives CASSQTGTLHF.

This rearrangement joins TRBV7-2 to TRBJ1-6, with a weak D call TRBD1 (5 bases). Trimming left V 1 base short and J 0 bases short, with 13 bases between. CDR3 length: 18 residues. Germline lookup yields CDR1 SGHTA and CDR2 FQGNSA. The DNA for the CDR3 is TGTGCCAGCAGCTTAGGGGGCAGGATGAGCTCCTATAATTCACCCCTCCACTTT. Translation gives CASSLGGRMSSYNSPLHF.

CDR3 in DNA: TGTGCCAGCAGCTTTCGAGGGCGGGTCACAGATACGCAGTATTTT. It is translated as CASSFRGRVTDTQYF. This chain joins TRBV11-1 and TRBJ2-3; weak D call: TRBD2 (5 bases). Trimming took off 3 bases at V and 2 bases at J, with 12 bases between the two ends. Germline-derived CDR1 and CDR2 are SGHAT and FQDESV (reference sequence). CDR3 length: 15 residues.

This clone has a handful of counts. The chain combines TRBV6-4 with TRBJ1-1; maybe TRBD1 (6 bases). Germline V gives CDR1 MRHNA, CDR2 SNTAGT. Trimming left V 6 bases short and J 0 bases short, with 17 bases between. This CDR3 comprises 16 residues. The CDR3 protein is CASRPNRVHLNTEAFF. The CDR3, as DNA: TGTGCCAGCAGACCTAACAGGGTCCATCTGAACACTGAAGCTTTCTTT.

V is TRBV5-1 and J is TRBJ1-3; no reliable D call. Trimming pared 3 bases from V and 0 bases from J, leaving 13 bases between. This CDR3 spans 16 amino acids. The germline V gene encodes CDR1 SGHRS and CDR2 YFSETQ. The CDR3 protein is CASSSSDTVSGNTIYF. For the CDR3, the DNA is TGCGCCAGCAGCTCGTCAGACACAGTCTCTGGAAACACCATATATTTT.

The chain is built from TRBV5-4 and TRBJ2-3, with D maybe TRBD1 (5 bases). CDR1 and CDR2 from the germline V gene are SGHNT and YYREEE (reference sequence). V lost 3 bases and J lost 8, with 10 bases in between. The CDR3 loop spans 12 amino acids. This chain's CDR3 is CASSSQDGTQYF. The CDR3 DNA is TGTGCCAGCAGCTCACAGGACGGTACGCAGTATTTT.

In DNA form, the CDR3 reads TGTGCCAGTAGTATAGGTAGAGGGCCGGAGACCCAGTACTTC. It specifies CASSIGRGPETQYF. This rearrangement joins TRBV19 to TRBJ2-5, with D perhaps matching TRBD2 (5 bases). The CDR3 contains 14 residues. V was cut by 1 base and J by 5 bases, with 11 bases left in between. Germline V gene data show CDR1 as LNHDA and CDR2 as SQIVND (reference sequence).

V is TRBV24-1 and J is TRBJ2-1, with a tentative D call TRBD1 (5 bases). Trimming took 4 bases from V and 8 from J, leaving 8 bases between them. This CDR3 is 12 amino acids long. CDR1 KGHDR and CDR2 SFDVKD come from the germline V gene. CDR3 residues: CATSEQGYEQFF. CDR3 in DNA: TGTGCCACCAGTGAGCAGGGCTATGAGCAGTTCTTC.

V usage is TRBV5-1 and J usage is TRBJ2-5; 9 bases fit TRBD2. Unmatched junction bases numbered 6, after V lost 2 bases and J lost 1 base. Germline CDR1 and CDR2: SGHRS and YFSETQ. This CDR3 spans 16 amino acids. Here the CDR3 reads CASSLSGTSIQETQYF. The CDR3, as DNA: TGCGCCAGCAGCTTATCCGGGACTAGCATCCAAGAGACCCAGTACTTC.

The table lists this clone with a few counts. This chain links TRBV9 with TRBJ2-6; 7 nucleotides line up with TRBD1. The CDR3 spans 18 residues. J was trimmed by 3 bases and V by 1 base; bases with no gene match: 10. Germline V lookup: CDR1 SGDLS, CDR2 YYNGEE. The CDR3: CASSVPRDSSFGANVLTF. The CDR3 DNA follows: TGTGCCAGCAGCGTACCCAGGGACAGTTCCTTTGGGGCCAACGTCCTGACTTTC.

CDR3 residues: CSVEEAGSTINEQYF. The CDR3 DNA reads as TGCAGCGTTGAAGAGGCAGGGTCCACGATAAACGAGCAGTACTTC. The chain uses TRBV29-1 and TRBJ2-7; a possible D gene is TRBD1 (5 bases). Per the germline V gene, CDR1 is SQVTM and CDR2 is ANQGSEA. The CDR3 length is 15 residues. Between the trimmed V and J ends, which lost 0 bases and 5 bases, there was a span of 17 bases.

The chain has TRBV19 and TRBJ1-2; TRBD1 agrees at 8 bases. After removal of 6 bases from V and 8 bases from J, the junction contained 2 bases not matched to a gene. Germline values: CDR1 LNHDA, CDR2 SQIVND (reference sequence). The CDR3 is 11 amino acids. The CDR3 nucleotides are TGTGCCAGTAGAGACAGGGGAGGCTACACCTTC. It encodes CASRDRGGYTF.

The CDR3 DNA sequence: TGTGCCACCAGCCCCCGGGACTCGGCTGGAAACACCATATATTTT. Translation gives CATSPRDSAGNTIYF. The chain has TRBV15 and TRBJ1-3; perhaps TRBD1 as D (5 bases). Germline V gene sequence: CDR1 LNHNV, CDR2 YYDKDF (reference sequence). Trimming stripped 5 bases from V and 2 bases from J, with 13 bases between. The CDR3 loop spans 15 amino acids.

The CDR3 DNA sequence: TGTGCCAGCAGTGAATATAGCCGGGGAGGAGAGACCCAGTACTTC. Translating gives CASSEYSRGGETQYF. The chain couples TRBV25-1 to TRBJ2-5; possibly TRBD2 for D (6 bases). The V gene lost 0 bases and the J gene lost 4 bases, with 12 bases spanning the gap. The germline V gene encodes CDR1 MGHDK and CDR2 SYGVNS. There are 15 residues in the CDR3.

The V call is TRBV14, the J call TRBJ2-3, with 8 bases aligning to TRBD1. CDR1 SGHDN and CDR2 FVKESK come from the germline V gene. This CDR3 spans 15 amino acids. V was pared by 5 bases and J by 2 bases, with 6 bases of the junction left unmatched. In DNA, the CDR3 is TGTGCCAGCAGCAGACAGGGGACCCTCACAGATACGCAGTATTTT. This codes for CASSRQGTLTDTQYF.